This T cell receptor beta chain emerged from a study of CXCR3-negative and CXCR3-positive naive CD8 T cells. Study-wide results and caveats: For memory CD8+ cells diversity was much lower, but both naive subsets had comparably high diversity.

More than 250,000 cells per CD8+ T cell subset were flow-sorted in triplicate. Comment on this clonotype: Its antigen is unknown.

CDR1 is MNHEY, CDR2 SVGEGT, per germline. The CDR3 sequence is 14 residues long. In preparing the TRB cDNA libraries, 5' RACE with UMI labels was used. One entry per CDR3 protein, without DNA, is what TCRdb gives after re-calling the 5' RACE reads. The data include around 140,000 distinct CDR3 sequences; the top ten clones carry just under 0.5%. The sequence came from a human donor in good health. Some clones in this sample may be carry-over from other donors' samples. Sample: naive CXCR3- CD8+ T cells from blood. Subset noted: CD45RO-CCR7+CD27+CD95- naive CD8+ T cells lacking CXCR3 (TNR3-). The J gene is TRBJ2-7, the V gene TRBV6-2 or TRBV6-3; TCRdb picks TRBD1, but there is no DNA to check that call. The CDR3 protein is CASSGRDRTYEQYF.